In its sample, the clone carrying this T cell receptor (beta chain) was seen once. The antigen is undetermined. Donors were drawn from the approximately 120-subject validation cohort, separate from the approximately 700-subject first cohort. Repertoires were generated with immunoSEQ multiplex PCR, while TCRdb's copy carries only in-frame clones and drops some. The table lists more than 250,000 clones, 86% of them singletons, with 0.75% to 0.85% in the top ten. The record originates from a study of cytomegalovirus exposure and HLA in healthy donors. General observations from the study: High sensitivity and specificity were reportedly achieved when the classifier diagnosed cytomegalovirus status. The study labeled approximately 150 TCR beta chains cytomegalovirus-associated. It was confirmed in vitro that a few of the CMV-associated chains were specific for CMV antigens.

Trimming removed 3 bases at V and 6 bases at J, with 9 bases between. Per germline, CDR1 SGHTA and CDR2 FQGNSA. The CDR3 consists of 13 residues. The source of this sequence is a woman aged 18-35 years in good health and CMV-seronegative. The J gene is TRBJ1-5, the V gene TRBV7-2, with D possibly matching TRBD1 (6 bases). The sequenced sample was PBMCs. CDR3 sequence reads: CASSLGGLQPQHF. For the CDR3, the DNA is TGTGCCAGCAGCTTGGGGGGGCTTCAGCCCCAGCATTTT.